This TCR beta chain was observed in a study of CD8+ T cells in alopecia areata. This clone was picked up a small number of times. Gene names denote mouse genes. The read terminates 4 residues ahead of where the CDR3 ends, so the germline J gene completes it. With 6 bases clipped from V and 3 bases from J, the junction kept 3 bases outside the gene matches. CDR3 length: 13 amino acids. Germline CDR1 is NNHDY and CDR2 is SYVADS. Sequencing templates came from extracted RNA that was reverse transcribed into cDNA. Data came from immunoSEQ multiplex PCR; TCRdb stores just in-frame clones and leaves some out. The sample shows around 100,000 clones, none of them appearing just once.

V and J are TRBV13-3 and TRBJ1-1, with 9 bases that match TRBD1. The origin of this receptor is a C3H/HeJ mouse with alopecia areata. These mice share the MHC haplotype H2-k. Material: lesional skin. Incomplete CDR3 DNA: TGTGCCAGCACGGGGACAGGGCACACA. This codes for CASTGTGHT. The CDR3 in its entirety is CASTGTGHTEVFF.